This passage covers 21 T cell receptor beta chains from one sample sequenced in a study of blood T cell repertoires in COVID-19. Using immunoSEQ multiplex PCR, the repertoire was profiled, and TCRdb retains in-frame clones only, with some absent. The sample records approximately 100,000 clones, 76% being singletons. The material sequenced was peripheral blood. Source of these receptors: a man older than 75 with COVID-19, enrolled during active disease.

The V and J genes are TRBV28 and TRBJ2-2; tentatively, D is TRBD2 (5 bases). Germline loops: CDR1 MDHEN, CDR2 SYDVKM. The CDR3 totals 15 residues. Trimming took off 5 bases at V and 2 bases at J, with 12 bases between the two ends. Written as DNA, the CDR3 is TGTGCCAGCAGTCCCGGGGATAGAAACACCGGGGAGCTGTTTTTT. Amino acids: CASSPGDRNTGELFF.

This rearrangement joins TRBV7-9 to TRBJ2-2; D is undetermined. The germline V and J ends were trimmed by 1 base and 13 bases, with 10 bases remaining between them. Germline assignment: CDR1 SEHNR and CDR2 FQNEAQ (reference sequence). The CDR3 totals 12 residues. CDR3 DNA sequence: TGTGCCAGCAGCTTAGTACAAAACGTGCTGTTTTTT. It is translated as CASSLVQNVLFF.

The gene calls are TRBV11-3 and TRBJ2-3, with D tentatively TRBD2 (6 bases). V was pared by 3 bases and J by 0 bases, with 7 bases between. The CDR3 has 14 amino acids. Looked up from germline, CDR1 is SGHNT and CDR2 is YENEEA. CDR3 nucleotide sequence: TGTGCCAGCAGCTTGGAGGGAAGCACAGATACGCAGTATTTT. As protein: CASSLEGSTDTQYF.

V is TRBV10-3 and J is TRBJ2-5, with D unclear. The germline V gene encodes CDR1 ENHRY and CDR2 SYGVKD. Trimming removed 1 base at V and 1 base at J, with 7 bases between. The CDR3 extends over 14 amino acids. The DNA for the CDR3 is TGTGCCATCAGTGAGTACGGTTCCCAAGAGACCCAGTACTTC. Translation: CAISEYGSQETQYF.

The rearrangement joins TRBV4-3 to TRBJ1-6; D is unclear. The CDR3 is made up of 20 amino acids. The V and J ends lost 0 bases and 0 bases respectively, with 18 bases between them. The V gene's germline CDR1 is LGHNA and CDR2 YSLEER. CDR3 amino acids: CASSQEGGEVSSSYNSPLHF. The DNA of the CDR3 is TGCGCCAGCAGCCAAGAAGGTGGGGAGGTTTCAAGCTCCTATAATTCACCCCTCCACTTT.

The rearrangement joins TRBV11-3 to TRBJ1-6; D is possibly TRBD1 (5 bases). V lost 2 bases to trimming and J lost 2 bases, with 7 bases between them. The CDR3 extends over 15 amino acids. Germline loops: CDR1 SGHNT, CDR2 YENEEA. This CDR3 reads CASSLFRAYNSPLHF. In DNA, the CDR3 is TGTGCCAGCAGCTTATTCAGGGCCTATAATTCACCCCTCCACTTT.

This clone was detected once. The chain links TRBV18 to TRBJ1-2, with D maybe TRBD1 (5 bases). Per germline, CDR1 KGHSH and CDR2 LQKENI. The CDR3 runs 15 residues. The germline V and J ends were trimmed by 3 bases and 2 bases, with 13 bases remaining between them. The CDR3 loop reads CASSPADSGNYGYTF. As DNA, the CDR3 is TGTGCCAGCTCACCGGCAGACAGTGGGAACTATGGCTACACCTTC.

The CDR3 here is CATSNQRFTDTQYF. The CDR3 coding sequence is TGTGCCACCAGCAACCAGCGGTTCACAGATACGCAGTATTTT. The J gene is TRBJ2-3, the V gene TRBV15; perhaps TRBD2 as D (5 bases). From germline, CDR1 is LNHNV and CDR2 YYDKDF (reference sequence). CDR3 length: 14 amino acids. V gave up 4 bases and J gave up 2 bases, with 10 bases separating them.

The chain couples TRBV11-2 to TRBJ2-5, with a possible D match to TRBD2 (5 bases). CDR1 is SGHAT and CDR2 is FQNNGV in the germline V gene. The CDR3 runs 14 residues. V was cut by 2 bases and J by 4 bases, with 11 bases left in between. The CDR3 here is CASSLWAGRETQYF. DNA for the CDR3: TGTGCCAGCAGCTTATGGGCGGGTAGAGAGACCCAGTACTTC.

Concerning this clone: Other nucleotide sequences in the sample specify the same CDR3. This chain connects TRBV28 to TRBJ1-5, with 7 positions matching TRBD1. J lost 2 bases, V lost 2 bases, and 0 bases had no gene match. The CDR3 is 14 residues long. CDR1 and CDR2 from the germline V gene are MDHEN and SYDVKM. The CDR3 sequence is CASSLGQGNQPQHF. The CDR3 DNA reads as TGTGCCAGCAGTTTAGGACAGGGCAATCAGCCCCAGCATTTT.

This sequence joins TRBV28 and TRBJ2-7; D possibly corresponds to TRBD2 (6 bases). Trimming removed 5 bases at V and 3 bases at J, with 14 bases between. Germline CDR1 reads MDHEN; CDR2 reads SYDVKM. This CDR3 is built from 14 residues. The CDR3 sequence: CASSTPGLSYEQYF. The CDR3 DNA reads TGTGCCAGCAGTACTCCGGGACTCAGCTACGAGCAGTACTTC.

This clone was found a few times. The CDR3 DNA follows: TGTGCCAGCAGCCAATATGGACAGTCTGAAGCTTTCTTT. Protein: CASSQYGQSEAFF. The rearrangement uses TRBV13 and TRBJ1-1, with D possibly being TRBD1 (6 bases). V lost 5 bases and J 6 bases, leaving 13 bases between the germline ends. The germline V gene encodes CDR1 PRHDT and CDR2 FYEKMQ (reference sequence). CDR3 length: 13 residues.

The chain uses TRBV11-1 and TRBJ1-2; unclear D gene. CDR1 and CDR2 (germline): SGHAT, FQDESV (reference sequence). V lost 3 bases, J lost 4 bases, and 9 bases lay in between. The CDR3 runs 13 residues. The CDR3 loop is CASSFERGYGYTF. The CDR3 nucleotides are TGTGCCAGCAGCTTCGAGCGGGGCTATGGCTACACCTTC. Full variable domain (outside the CDR3, taken from reference TRBV11-1 and TRBJ1-2): EAEVAQSPRYKITEKSQAVAFWCDPISGHATLYWYRQILGQGPELLVQFQDESVVDDSQLPKDRFSAERLKGVDSTLKIQPAELGDSAMYLCASSFERGYGYTFGSGTRLTVV.

This rearrangement joins TRBV10-3 to TRBJ1-5; 10 bases align to TRBD1. In germline, CDR1 is ENHRY, CDR2 SYGVKD. J was trimmed by 0 bases and V by 10 bases; bases with no gene match: 9. The CDR3 covers 16 residues. CDR3 coding DNA: TGTGCCACCCATCCCGGGACAGGGGTTAGCAATCAGCCCCAGCATTTT. Its protein is CATHPGTGVSNQPQHF.

The V gene is TRBV27, the J gene TRBJ2-1, with TRBD2 matching 10 bases. Germline V gene sequence: CDR1 MNHEY, CDR2 SMNVEV (reference sequence). The CDR3 covers 15 residues. V lost 7 bases and J lost 7; bases outside the gene matches: 10. The CDR3 bases are TGTGCCAGCAACCAAGCGGGAGGGCCACATAATGAGCAGTTCTTC. This encodes CASNQAGGPHNEQFF.

The V gene is TRBV12-2, the J gene TRBJ1-1; the DNA was not compared with TRBD1, the D call given in the table. TRBV12-2 is tagged as a pseudogene. CDR3 length equals 15 residues. The CDR3 protein is CASRPPGTRKTEAFF. The CDR3 DNA reads TGTGCAAGTCGCCCTCCCGGGACAAGGAAAACTGAAGCTTTCTTT.

This clone was detected a few times. The chain is built from TRBV6-1 and TRBJ2-7, with a tentative D call TRBD2 (6 bases). Deletions cut 1 base from V and 2 bases from J, with 9 bases between. The CDR3 totals 14 residues. The V gene's germline CDR1 is MNHNS and CDR2 SASEGT. Here the CDR3 DNA reads TGTGCCAGCAGTGAAGGGGGGGTTACCTACGAGCAGTACTTC. Residues: CASSEGGVTYEQYF.

V gene TRBV14 combines with J gene TRBJ2-2, with 10 nucleotides matching TRBD2. The CDR3 runs to 18 residues. The V and J ends lost 2 bases and 7 bases, in that order; junction bases with no gene match: 13. Germline V gene data show CDR1 as SGHDN and CDR2 as FVKESK. The DNA for the CDR3 is TGTGCCAGCAGCCAACTTGGGCTAGCGGGAGCGATTGGCGGGGAGCTGTTTTTT. Translation gives CASSQLGLAGAIGGELFF.

The genes are TRBV6-5 and TRBJ2-7, with TRBD1 identical over 8 bases. Trimming at V came to 5 bases and at J to 2 bases, leaving 8 bases not matched to a gene. The CDR3 has 15 residues. The germline CDR1 and CDR2 sequences are MNHEY and SVGAGI. CDR3 nucleotide sequence: TGTGCCAGCAGTAGACAGGGGACGGGACCCTACGAGCAGTACTTC. Translating gives CASSRQGTGPYEQYF.

This clone has only one observation. J is TRBJ2-7 and V is TRBV12-3 or TRBV12-4; 9 nucleotides agree with TRBD1. Trimming took 6 bases from V and 5 from J; bases not matched to a gene: 5. The CDR3 is 13 amino acids. The CDR3 region is CASRRTGVDEQYF. CDR3 nucleotide sequence: TGTGCCAGCAGGAGGACAGGGGTTGACGAGCAGTACTTC.

The chain links TRBV28 to TRBJ2-3; 10 bases map to TRBD2. Germline V lookup: CDR1 MDHEN, CDR2 SYDVKM. The CDR3 length is 17 residues. The J segment lost 1 base and the V segment lost 2 bases, leaving 6 bases of the junction unmatched. The CDR3 spells CASSLNLAGVGTDTQYF. The DNA of the CDR3 is TGTGCCAGCAGTTTAAACCTAGCGGGAGTCGGCACAGATACGCAGTATTTT.